Described below is a single TCR beta chain sequence and its context. The antigen remains undetermined. This record comes from a study of post-analysis software for immune sequencing data. General study findings and limits: Four or five TRBV segments (TRBV5-6, TRBV5-1 and TRBV20-1 among them) occurred more frequently in patients than in controls.

Losses at the gene ends were 6 bases for V and 6 bases for J; bases not matched to a gene: 5. The CDR3 extends over 12 amino acids. The germline V gene encodes CDR1 SQVTM and CDR2 ANQGSEA. Every TCR beta cDNA library bore unique molecular identifiers. TCRdb passed the PCR reads through MiXCR, listing each CDR3 protein once. The table shows under 900,000 distinct CDR3 sequences, with 53% occurring only once. J is TRBJ1-5 and V is TRBV29-1, with 7 bases lining up with TRBD1. This clonotype was obtained from a girl between 5 and 17 years old with multiple sclerosis. Sequencing was performed on blood. The CDR3 is CSVTGVGQPQHF. The CDR3 bases are TGCAGCGTAACAGGGGTGGGTCAGCCCCAGCATTTT. Variable domain in full (rest from reference TRBV29-1 and TRBJ1-5): SAVISQKPSRDICQRGTSLTIQCQVDSQVTMMFWYRQQPGQSLTLIATANQGSEATYESGFVIDKFPISRPNLTFSTLTVSNMSPEDSSIYLCSVTGVGQPQHFGDGTRLSIL.